These 29 T cell receptor beta chains originate from one sample sequenced in a study of T cell responses to AZD1222 COVID-19 vaccine. Assay used: immunoSEQ multiplex PCR; TCRdb lists only in-frame clones, some missing. The repertoire consists of about 99,000 clones, with around nine tenths occurring once and the leading ten covering around 8.7%. The specimen was peripheral blood, collected on day 0 of AZD1222 vaccination. Receptors originate from an adult in good health.

The genes are TRBV5-1 and TRBJ1-1; 8 bases are shared with TRBD1. The CDR3 covers 13 residues. J was trimmed by 7 bases and V by 4 bases; bases with no gene match: 6. Germline lookup yields CDR1 SGHRS and CDR2 YFSETQ. In nucleotides, the CDR3 is TGCGCCAGCAGCCCCGGGACAGGACTTGAAGCTTTCTTT. Protein sequence: CASSPGTGLEAFF.

In this sample, this clone turned up once. The chain employs TRBV5-5 and TRBJ2-7; 14 nucleotides line up with TRBD2. The germline V gene has CDR1 SGHKS and CDR2 YYEKEE (reference sequence). CDR3 length equals 18 residues. The ends lost 0 bases at V and 0 bases at J; junction bases unmatched: 5. CDR3: CASSLGLAGGPGSYEQYF. CDR3 coding DNA: TGTGCCAGCAGCTTGGGACTAGCGGGAGGGCCGGGCTCCTACGAGCAGTACTTC. The complete variable domain, with remaining parts taken from reference TRBV5-5 and TRBJ2-7, reads DAGVTQSPTHLIKTRGQQVTLRCSPISGHKSVSWYQQVLGQGPQFIFQYYEKEERGRGNFPDRFSARQFPNYSSELNVNALLLGDSALYLCASSLGLAGGPGSYEQYFGPGTRLTVT.

This chain uses TRBV5-6 with TRBJ1-5, with 7 nucleotides matching TRBD1. J gave up 8 bases and V 1 base, and 6 bases lay outside the gene matches. Looked up from germline, CDR1 is SGHDT and CDR2 is YYEEEE. The CDR3 sequence is 14 residues long. CDR3 sequence (DNA): TGTGCCAGCAGCTTGTTCAGGGGGAAGAAGCCCCAGCATTTT. Its translation is CASSLFRGKKPQHF.

This chain links TRBV7-2 with TRBJ2-7, with TRBD2 matching over 7 bases. Germline V CDR1 and CDR2: SGHTA, FQGNSA. The V and J ends lost 3 bases and 7 bases, in that order; junction bases with no gene match: 12. This CDR3 spans 15 amino acids. The CDR3 loop is CASSLPGGGLREQYF. The CDR3 coding sequence is TGTGCCAGCAGCTTGCCTGGGGGGGGTTTGCGGGAGCAGTACTTC.

J is TRBJ1-6 and V is TRBV4-1, with D possibly being TRBD1 (5 bases). In germline, CDR1 is MGHRA, CDR2 YSYEKL. CDR3 size: 17 residues. Trimming left V 0 bases short and J 7 bases short, with 16 bases between. This CDR3 is CASSQEFGRAGNSPLHF. CDR3 in DNA: TGCGCCAGCAGCCAAGAATTCGGACGGGCAGGGAATTCACCCCTCCACTTT.

The chain recombines TRBV28 with TRBJ1-2; the D is unclear. From germline, CDR1 is MDHEN and CDR2 SYDVKM. Trimming took off 7 bases at V and 1 base at J, with 10 bases between the two ends. The CDR3 covers 13 residues. The CDR3 loop is CASIPGDNYGYTF. CDR3 DNA sequence: TGTGCCAGCATCCCGGGAGATAACTATGGCTACACCTTC.

This clone appeared once. This chain uses TRBV5-4 with TRBJ2-3, with TRBD2 matching 9 bases. The CDR3 contains 16 residues. With 4 bases clipped from V and 3 bases from J, the junction kept 9 bases outside the gene matches. Germline assignment: CDR1 SGHNT and CDR2 YYREEE (reference sequence). The CDR3 loop reads CASSPVAGARTDTQYF. CDR3 coding DNA: TGTGCCAGCAGCCCGGTAGCGGGAGCAAGGACAGATACGCAGTATTTT.

CDR3 DNA: TGTGCCAGCTCACCACGAGTCCAGCGGGAGGGCTACGAGCAGTACTTC. Translating gives CASSPRVQREGYEQYF. The chain links TRBV18 to TRBJ2-7; 10 bases fit TRBD2. The germline CDR1 and CDR2 sequences are KGHSH and LQKENI. The CDR3 is made up of 16 amino acids. With V trimmed by 1 base and J by 3 bases, 6 bases remained unmatched.

This clone was found once. One end of the junction varies from germline; a read error may be responsible. The rearrangement links TRBV28 to TRBJ1-4; D is unresolved. The CDR3 covers 13 residues. The germline V gene has CDR1 MDHEN and CDR2 SYDVKM. CDR3 DNA sequence: TGTGCCAGCAGCCCCCTGGGAATGAAAAATCTGTTTTTT. Protein: CASSPLGMKNLFF.

V and J are TRBV19 and TRBJ2-1, with D perhaps matching TRBD1 or TRBD2 (5 bases each). Germline V gene sequence: CDR1 LNHDA, CDR2 SQIVND (reference sequence). The CDR3 length is 11 residues. Trimming removed 2 bases from V and 12 bases from J, with 8 bases in between. CDR3 DNA: TGTGCCAGTAGTATAAGGGGACGGCAGTTCTTC. It encodes CASSIRGRQFF.

V is TRBV6-2 or TRBV6-3 and J is TRBJ1-2; a weak D match, TRBD1 (5 bases). Per germline, CDR1 MNHEY and CDR2 SVGEGT. The CDR3 covers 14 residues. Trimming took off 6 bases at V and 4 bases at J, with 15 bases between the two ends. The CDR3 loop reads CASSDLTASYGYTF. The CDR3 DNA is TGTGCCAGCAGCGATTTGACAGCTTCCTATGGCTACACCTTC.

The chain joins TRBV25-1 to TRBJ1-2; D gene uncertain. V gave up 2 bases and J gave up 5 bases, with 9 bases separating them. The CDR3 loop spans 13 amino acids. The germline gives CDR1 MGHDK, CDR2 SYGVNS. CDR3 sequence: CASSEKSPYGYTF. CDR3 nucleotide sequence: TGTGCCAGCAGTGAAAAAAGTCCTTATGGCTACACCTTC.

V is TRBV7-2 and J is TRBJ2-6; 7 bases match TRBD2. The V gene's germline CDR1 is SGHTA and CDR2 FQGNSA. Trimming took 2 bases from V and 2 from J; bases not matched to a gene: 0. There are 15 residues in the CDR3. The CDR3 DNA sequence: TGTGCCAGCAGCTTACGGGGGGCTGGGGCCAACGTCCTGACTTTC. Encoded protein: CASSLRGAGANVLTF.

This sequence joins TRBV5-4 and TRBJ1-1; tentative D call: TRBD1 (6 bases). Trimming removed 4 bases from V and 8 bases from J, with 12 bases in between. Germline V lookup: CDR1 SGHNT, CDR2 YYREEE (reference sequence). The CDR3 runs 12 residues. CDR3 in amino acids: CASSLPGQEAFF. Here the CDR3 DNA reads TGTGCCAGCAGCCTCCCGGGACAAGAAGCTTTCTTT.

This clone was seen a handful of times. This chain connects TRBV5-5 to TRBJ1-5; tentatively, D is TRBD1 (5 bases). The CDR3 runs 14 residues. V lost 1 base and J lost 4, with 9 bases in between. Germline V CDR1 and CDR2: SGHKS, YYEKEE (reference sequence). The CDR3 is CASSLRDGNQPQHF. DNA for the CDR3: TGTGCCAGCAGCTTGAGGGACGGTAATCAGCCCCAGCATTTT. The full variable domain, with the rest looked up from reference TRBV5-5 and TRBJ1-5, is DAGVTQSPTHLIKTRGQQVTLRCSPISGHKSVSWYQQVLGQGPQFIFQYYEKEERGRGNFPDRFSARQFPNYSSELNVNALLLGDSALYLCASSLRDGNQPQHFGDGTRLSIL.

The chain uses TRBV10-3 and TRBJ2-7, with TRBD1 matching 9 bases. This CDR3 comprises 14 residues. Germline V gene sequence: CDR1 ENHRY, CDR2 SYGVKD. The junction had 4 bases not matched to a gene; V was cut back by 4 bases and J by 3 bases. CDR3 protein: CAISVSGQGYEQYF. CDR3 in DNA: TGTGCCATCAGTGTGTCGGGACAGGGCTACGAGCAGTACTTC.

The V gene is TRBV5-6, the J gene TRBJ1-5; 11 bases are a match to TRBD1. Trimming cost V 4 bases and J 5 bases; bases outside gene matches: 11. The CDR3 has 17 amino acids. Per the germline V gene, CDR1 is SGHDT and CDR2 is YYEEEE. CDR3 loop: CASSNTRRTGGDQPQHF. CDR3 nucleotide sequence: TGTGCCAGCAGCAACACCCGACGGACAGGGGGCGATCAGCCCCAGCATTTT.

The chain employs TRBV4-2 and TRBJ2-1; 8 bases line up with TRBD2. CDR1 is LGHNA, CDR2 YNFKEQ, per germline. CDR3 length: 16 residues. The V gene end was trimmed by 2 bases and the J gene end by 1 base; junction bases not matched to a gene: 4. The CDR3 region has the DNA TGTGCCAGCAGCCAACCTGGGACTAGTTCCTACAATGAGCAGTTCTTC. This codes for CASSQPGTSSYNEQFF.

The J gene is TRBJ2-5, the V gene TRBV7-2; 9 nucleotides agree with TRBD2. Germline CDR1 and CDR2: SGHTA and FQGNSA. The V segment lost 3 bases and the J segment 7 bases; nucleotides outside the gene matches: 12. CDR3 size: 16 residues. The CDR3 region is CASSFTAGGLVGTQYF. The CDR3 DNA follows: TGTGCCAGCAGCTTTACAGCGGGGGGACTAGTAGGGACCCAGTACTTC. The complete variable domain, with remaining parts taken from reference TRBV7-2 and TRBJ2-5, reads GAGVSQSPSNKVTEKGKDVELRCDPISGHTALYWYRQSLGQGLEFLIYFQGNSAPDKSGLPSDRFSAERTGGSVSTLTIQRTQQEDSAVYLCASSFTAGGLVGTQYFGPGTRLLVL.

The sample holds one count of this clone. CDR3 amino acids: CASCSGRGPLHF. The CDR3 nucleotides read TGTGCCAGCTGTTCCGGGAGAGGACCCCTCCACTTT. This chain links TRBV12-3 or TRBV12-4 with TRBJ1-6; D gene uncertain. CDR3 length equals 12 residues. V lost 8 bases and J 12 bases, leaving 14 bases between the germline ends.

The rearrangement uses TRBV30 and TRBJ1-3; no firm D call. The CDR3 loop spans 12 amino acids. From germline, CDR1 is GTSNPN and CDR2 SVGIG (reference sequence). V lost 0 bases and J lost 7, with 7 bases in between. CDR3 region: CAWSVGGNTIYF. CDR3 bases: TGTGCCTGGAGTGTCGGAGGGAACACCATATATTTT.

The chain recombines TRBV19 with TRBJ1-2; no definite D call. V dropped 0 bases and J dropped 4 bases, with 9 bases sitting between them. Germline-derived CDR1 and CDR2 are LNHDA and SQIVND (reference sequence). The CDR3 loop spans 14 amino acids. The CDR3 sequence: CASSIDQFGYGYTF. The CDR3 coding sequence is TGTGCCAGTAGTATAGATCAGTTCGGCTATGGCTACACCTTC. Together with reference TRBV19 and TRBJ1-2, the CDR3 gives the full variable domain: DGGITQSPKYLFRKEGQNVTLSCEQNLNHDAMYWYRQDPGQGLRLIYYSQIVNDFQKGDIAEGYSVSREKKESFPLTVTSAQKNPTAFYLCASSIDQFGYGYTFGSGTRLTVV.

The gene calls are TRBV27 and TRBJ2-7, with D unresolved. The CDR3 is 14 amino acids. From germline, CDR1 is MNHEY and CDR2 SMNVEV (reference sequence). The V gene lost 6 bases and the J gene lost 0 bases, with 12 bases spanning the gap. The CDR3 nucleotides are TGTGCCAGCAGACTCACAGCTAGCTCCTACGAGCAGTACTTC. Translation: CASRLTASSYEQYF.

The V and J genes are TRBV5-1 and TRBJ1-1; 9 bases agree with TRBD1. The CDR3 runs to 13 residues. Germline assignment: CDR1 SGHRS and CDR2 YFSETQ. Trimming removed 4 bases from V and 10 bases from J; junction bases left unmatched: 8. For the CDR3, the DNA is TGCGCCAGCAGCCGGGACAGGGCAGTGCGAGCTTTCTTT. Protein sequence: CASSRDRAVRAFF. The full variable domain, completed using reference TRBV5-1 and TRBJ1-1, is KAGVTQTPRYLIKTRGQQVTLSCSPISGHRSVSWYQQTPGQGLQFLFEYFSETQRNKGNFPGRFSGRQFSNSRSEMNVSTLELGDSALYLCASSRDRAVRAFFGQGTRLTVV.

The V call is TRBV7-2, the J call TRBJ2-5; tentative D call: TRBD2 (5 bases). Germline lookup yields CDR1 SGHTA and CDR2 FQGNSA. This CDR3 contains 15 residues. V shed 2 bases and J shed 9 bases, with 19 bases lying between them. The DNA for the CDR3 is TGTGCCAGCAGCTTAAATCCGAGCGGTTGGGTGGCCCAGTACTTC. Translated, it gives CASSLNPSGWVAQYF.

CDR3 sequence (DNA): TGTGCCAGCAGTTACCCAGCGATCCCCTACGAGCAGTACTTC. It yields the protein CASSYPAIPYEQYF. The genes are TRBV6-5 and TRBJ2-7; D not resolved. CDR3 size: 14 residues. Trimming shortened V by 2 bases and J by 2 bases, and 10 bases separated the two germline ends. Germline values: CDR1 MNHEY, CDR2 SVGAGI.

The gene calls are TRBV4-1 and TRBJ1-1; no firm D call. V lost 4 bases and J lost 4, with 13 bases in between. From germline, CDR1 is MGHRA and CDR2 YSYEKL. The CDR3 covers 14 residues. DNA of the CDR3: TGCGCCAGCAGCCCACAATTGAGGGCCACTGAAGCTTTCTTT. Translated, it gives CASSPQLRATEAFF.

This chain links TRBV28 with TRBJ2-7, with D perhaps matching TRBD2 (5 bases). This CDR3 contains 14 residues. Germline CDR1 MDHEN, CDR2 SYDVKM. The V gene lost 1 base and the J gene lost 6 bases, with 13 bases spanning the gap. As DNA, the CDR3 is TGTGCCAGCAGTTTATACGGGAATATTCGCGAGCAGTACTTC. As protein: CASSLYGNIREQYF.

The chain recombines TRBV2 with TRBJ2-3; 8 bases fit TRBD2. Germline V gene data show CDR1 as SNHLY and CDR2 as FYNNEI. The CDR3 sequence is 13 residues long. The V and J ends lost 7 bases and 3 bases, in that order; junction bases with no gene match: 3. CDR3 sequence: CASKLAETDTQYF. The CDR3 DNA sequence: TGTGCCAGCAAACTAGCGGAGACAGATACGCAGTATTTT.